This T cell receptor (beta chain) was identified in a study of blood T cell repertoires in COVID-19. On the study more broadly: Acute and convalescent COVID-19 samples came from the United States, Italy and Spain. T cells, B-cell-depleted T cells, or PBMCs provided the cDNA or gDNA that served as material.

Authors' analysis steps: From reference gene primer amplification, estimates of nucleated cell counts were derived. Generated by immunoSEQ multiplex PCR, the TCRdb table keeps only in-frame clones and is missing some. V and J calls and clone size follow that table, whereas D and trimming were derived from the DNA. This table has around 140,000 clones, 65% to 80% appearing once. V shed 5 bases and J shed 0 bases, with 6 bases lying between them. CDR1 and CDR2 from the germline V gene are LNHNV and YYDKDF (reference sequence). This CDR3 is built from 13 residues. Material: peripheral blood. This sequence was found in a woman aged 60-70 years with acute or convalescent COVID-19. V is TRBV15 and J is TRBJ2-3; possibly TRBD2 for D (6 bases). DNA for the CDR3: TGTGCCACCAGCCGGGAGAGCACAGATACGCAGTATTTT. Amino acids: CATSRESTDTQYF.